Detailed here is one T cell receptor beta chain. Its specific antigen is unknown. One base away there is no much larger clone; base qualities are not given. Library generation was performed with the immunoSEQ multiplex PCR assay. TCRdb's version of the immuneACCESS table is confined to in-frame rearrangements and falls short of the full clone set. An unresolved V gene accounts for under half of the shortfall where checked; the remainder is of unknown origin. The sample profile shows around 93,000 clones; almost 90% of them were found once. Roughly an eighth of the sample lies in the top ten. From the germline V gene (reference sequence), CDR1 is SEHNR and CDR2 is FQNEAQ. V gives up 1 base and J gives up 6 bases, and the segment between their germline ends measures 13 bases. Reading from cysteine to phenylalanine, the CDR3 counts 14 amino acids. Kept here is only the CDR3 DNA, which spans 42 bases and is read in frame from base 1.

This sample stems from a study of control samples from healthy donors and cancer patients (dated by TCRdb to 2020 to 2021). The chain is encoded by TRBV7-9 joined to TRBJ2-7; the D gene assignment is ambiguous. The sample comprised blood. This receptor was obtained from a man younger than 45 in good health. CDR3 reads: CASSLDSKPSEQYF. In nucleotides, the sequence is TGTGCCAGCAGCTTAGACAGCAAGCCCTCCGAGCAGTACTTC. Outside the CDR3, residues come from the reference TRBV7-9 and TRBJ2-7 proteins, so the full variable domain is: DTGVSQNPRHKITKRGQNVTFRCDPISEHNRLYWYRQTLGQGPEFLTYFQNEAQLEKSRLLSDRFSAERPKGSFSTLEIQRTEQGDSAMYLCASSLDSKPSEQYFGPGTRLTVT.